This TCR beta chain came from a study of technical replicates of blood from four donors. Profiling relied on immunoSEQ multiplex PCR, and the TCRdb table lists in-frame clones only, not all of them. This table has some 79,000 clones, 94% appearing once. V lost 0 bases and J 4 bases, leaving 11 bases between the germline ends. CDR1 and CDR2 (germline): SGHRS, YFSETQ. The CDR3 has 14 amino acids. The specimen was T cells isolated from PBMCs. The sequence was obtained from a human donor in good health. The chain employs TRBV5-1 and TRBJ2-7; tentative D call: TRBD1 (5 bases). The CDR3 reads CASSLAETVYEQYF. CDR3 nucleotide sequence: TGCGCCAGCAGCTTGGCTGAGACAGTTTACGAGCAGTACTTC.